A single sample gave rise to the 2 T cell receptor beta chains below, sequenced in a study of blood T cell repertoires in COVID-19. The data were produced by immunoSEQ multiplex PCR, yet TCRdb's version contains in-frame clones alone and is incomplete. The sample has tens of thousands of clones; roughly nine tenths are singletons. Sequencing used peripheral blood. These receptors all stem from a woman aged 50 to 60 in a cohort sampled during active COVID-19.

This chain uses TRBV24-1 with TRBJ2-5; TRBD1 agrees at 9 bases. The germline CDR1 and CDR2 sequences are KGHDR and SFDVKD. V shed 10 bases and J 3 bases; nucleotides not matched to a gene: 5. This CDR3 is 13 amino acids long. The CDR3 loop is CATSGQGKETQYF. CDR3 DNA sequence: TGTGCCACTTCGGGACAGGGAAAAGAGACCCAGTACTTC.

This clone appeared a few times. The V gene is TRBV7-8, the J gene TRBJ1-5; D possibly corresponds to TRBD1 (6 bases). The V and J ends lost 1 base and 3 bases respectively, with 10 bases between them. Germline V gene sequence: CDR1 SGHVS, CDR2 FQNEAQ. CDR3 length: 15 amino acids. CDR3 nucleotide sequence: TGTGCCAGCAGCTTAGGGACAGCCAACAATCAGCCCCAGCATTTT. It specifies CASSLGTANNQPQHF.